This T cell receptor (beta chain) came from a study of memory CD4+ T cells and cytomegalovirus serostatus. For the study at large: Healthy Belgian adult donors included nine or ten CMV-positive and 20 to 30 CMV-negative people.

The sort gate was single viable CD3+CD4+CD8-CD45RO+ cells for memory CD4+ T cells. In regard to this clone: Antigen unknown.

V trimming: 4 bases; J trimming: 3 bases; junction bases outside the gene matches: 8. This CDR3 has 15 residues. Germline assignment: CDR1 ENHRY and CDR2 SYGVKD. This table comes from immunoSEQ multiplex PCR, and its TCRdb copy is limited to in-frame clones, with some not included. Among tens of thousands of clones, under 85% were seen once, and the ten largest hold around 0.61%. Findings of the study overall: About 40% of the 164 known CMV-associated TCRbeta sequences appeared in CD4+ memory.

The sample taken for sequencing was memory CD4+ T cells from blood. The rearrangement joins TRBV10-3 to TRBJ2-7; TRBD1 agrees at 8 bases. This sequence originates from an adult in good health and CMV-seronegative. The CDR3 region is CAISGITGQGYEQYF. For the CDR3, the DNA is TGTGCCATCAGTGGCATCACTGGACAGGGCTACGAGCAGTACTTC.